Shown below are 16 T cell receptor beta chains from a single sample sequenced in a study of monozygotic twins with inflammatory bowel disease. From its re-call of the 5' RACE reads, TCRdb lists each CDR3 protein once, without DNA. In all, the sample yields 420,000 or so distinct CDR3 sequences. Sequenced sample: blood. All receptors derive from a human donor with ulcerative colitis or Crohn's disease, or a healthy co-twin of an affected twin (not recorded which).

The J gene is TRBJ1-1, the V gene TRBV5-1. CDR1 and CDR2 from the germline V gene are SGHRS and YFSETQ. The CDR3 runs 17 residues. CDR3 in amino acids: CASSLIRQAGGWTEAFF.

The V and J genes are TRBV7-6 and TRBJ2-5; the TCRdb D gene call, TRBD1, has no DNA to confirm it. The CDR3 covers 12 residues. Germline assignment: CDR1 SGHVS and CDR2 FNYEAQ. The CDR3 is CASNGQEETQYF. Based on the CDR3 plus reference TRBV7-6 and TRBJ2-5, the full variable domain is GAGVSQSPRYKVTKRGQDVALRCDPISGHVSLYWYRQALGQGPEFLTYFNYEAQQDKSGLPNDRFSAERPEGSISTLTIQRTEQRDSAMYRCASNGQEETQYFGPGTRLLVL.

The rearrangement links TRBV9 to TRBJ2-7; TCRdb lists TRBD2, though no DNA is available to test this call. The CDR3 totals 14 residues. Germline V gene sequence: CDR1 SGDLS, CDR2 YYNGEE. The CDR3 loop is CASSVGGSVNEQYF. The variable domain in full, with the rest retrieved from reference TRBV9 and TRBJ2-7, is DSGVTQTPKHLITATGQRVTLRCSPRSGDLSVYWYQQSLDQGLQFLIQYYNGEERAKGNILERFSAQQFPDLHSELNLSSLELGDSALYFCASSVGGSVNEQYFGPGTRLTVT.

The chain uses TRBV25-1 and TRBJ1-5; TCRdb selects TRBD1, and the lack of DNA leaves this call unchecked. The germline gives CDR1 MGHDK, CDR2 SYGVNS. There are 14 residues in the CDR3. The CDR3 sequence is CASSEAGLGQPQHF.

The chain links TRBV7-3 to TRBJ2-1; TCRdb returns TRBD2, unconfirmable since there is no DNA. This CDR3 is 15 amino acids long. Germline V gives CDR1 SGHTA, CDR2 FQGTGA. The chain's CDR3 is CASSLTLTTSDEQFF.

The genes are TRBV12-5 and TRBJ1-1. This CDR3 spans 13 amino acids. Germline V lookup: CDR1 LGHNT, CDR2 FRNRAP. CDR3 amino acids: CASGIGANTEAFF.

This sequence joins TRBV29-1 and TRBJ1-1; the TCRdb call, TRBD1, lacks DNA for checking. CDR1 and CDR2 (germline): SQVTM, ANQGSEA. There are 16 residues in the CDR3. The CDR3 sequence: CSVEDPVGGKGPEAFF.

The chain combines TRBV9 with TRBJ2-5; TCRdb's D gene call, TRBD2, goes unchecked for lack of DNA. The CDR3 extends over 15 amino acids. Germline V lookup: CDR1 SGDLS, CDR2 YYNGEE. CDR3 region: CASSVSVSGSETQYF.

This rearrangement joins TRBV5-1 to TRBJ2-7; TCRdb gives TRBD1 as the D gene, but with no DNA this cannot be confirmed. The germline V gene has CDR1 SGHRS and CDR2 YFSETQ. The CDR3 consists of 15 residues. CDR3 sequence: CASSLRTGGRYEQYF.

The V gene is TRBV5-1, the J gene TRBJ2-2; TCRdb's assignment of TRBD2 cannot be checked, as there is no DNA. The CDR3 has 15 residues. Per the germline V gene, CDR1 is SGHRS and CDR2 is YFSETQ. The CDR3 region is CASSHSARMNGELFF. The full variable domain, its missing parts supplied by reference TRBV5-1 and TRBJ2-2, is KAGVTQTPRYLIKTRGQQVTLSCSPISGHRSVSWYQQTPGQGLQFLFEYFSETQRNKGNFPGRFSGRQFSNSRSEMNVSTLELGDSALYLCASSHSARMNGELFFGEGSRLTVL.

The gene calls are TRBV5-1 and TRBJ1-2; the TRBD1 assignment by TCRdb is unverifiable without DNA. The CDR3 totals 15 residues. CDR1 SGHRS and CDR2 YFSETQ come from the germline V gene. CDR3 residues: CASSPHSGEYYGYTF.

V usage is TRBV5-1 and J usage is TRBJ1-6; there is no DNA to check the TCRdb D call of TRBD1. This CDR3 comprises 15 residues. The germline V gene has CDR1 SGHRS and CDR2 YFSETQ. CDR3 region: CASRAGTHYNSPLHF.

This chain uses TRBV19 with TRBJ1-1. The CDR3 sequence is 14 residues long. CDR1 is LNHDA and CDR2 is SQIVND in the germline V gene (reference sequence). The CDR3 reads CASSIQRRDTEAFF.

The chain combines TRBV7-9 with TRBJ2-1; TCRdb calls TRBD2, which cannot be checked without DNA. The CDR3 runs 17 residues. The V gene's germline CDR1 is SEHNR and CDR2 FQNEAQ (reference sequence). The CDR3 region is CASSKRGASGRGSEQFF.

V gene TRBV20-1 combines with J gene TRBJ2-3. CDR3 length: 13 residues. The germline V gene has CDR1 DFQATT and CDR2 SNEGSKA (reference sequence). This CDR3 reads CSARDVSTDTQYF.

The J gene is TRBJ2-2, the V gene TRBV20-1; the D call from TCRdb, TRBD2, cannot be confirmed without DNA. This CDR3 spans 14 amino acids. Per the germline V gene, CDR1 is DFQATT and CDR2 is SNEGSKA (reference sequence). This CDR3 is CSARRASNTGELFF.